Shown below are 22 T cell receptor beta chains from a single sample sequenced in a study of esophageal squamous cell carcinoma under preoperative chemotherapy. TCRdb ran MiXCR on the PCR reads and lists one entry per CDR3 protein. The sample records about 15,000 distinct CDR3 sequences, roughly half being singletons. Noted time point: before preoperative PTX-NDP chemotherapy. The sample was gathered from a patient given preoperative chemotherapy. Receptors originate from a human donor with esophageal squamous cell carcinoma. The donor label of this sample is uncertain.

The chain carries TRBV7-8 and TRBJ2-3; perhaps TRBD1 as D (6 bases). The CDR3 covers 14 residues. The V end lost 1 base, the J end lost 6 bases, and 11 bases lay between the germline ends. Germline CDR1 SGHVS, CDR2 FQNEAQ. CDR3 loop: CASSLVYRVDTQYF. In DNA, the CDR3 is TGTGCCAGCAGCTTAGTCTACAGGGTTGATACGCAGTATTTT.

The J gene is TRBJ2-1, the V gene TRBV7-2; TRBD2 might be the D (6 bases). Between the trimmed V and J ends, which lost 0 bases and 13 bases, there was a span of 19 bases. The CDR3 is 15 residues long. Germline V gene data show CDR1 as SGHTA and CDR2 as FQGNSA. The CDR3 here is CASSLAGTSVETQFF. CDR3 in DNA: TGTGCCAGCAGCTTAGCCGGGACTTCCGTAGAGACCCAGTTCTTC.

This sequence joins TRBV7-3 and TRBJ2-2; TRBD1 is a possible D gene (7 bases). Germline CDR1 reads SGHTA; CDR2 reads FQGTGA. This CDR3 contains 15 residues. The V gene lost 5 bases and the J gene lost 12 bases, with 22 bases spanning the gap. The CDR3 reads CASSGQAGNTGKLFF. CDR3 sequence (DNA): TGTGCCAGCAGCGGACAGGCGGGGAACACCGGTAAGCTGTTTTTT.

The V gene is TRBV4-1, the J gene TRBJ2-7; 11 nucleotides align to TRBD2. CDR1 and CDR2 from the germline V gene are MGHRA and YSYEKL. The CDR3 is made up of 14 amino acids. The V gene end was trimmed by 1 base and the J gene end by 6 bases; junction bases not matched to a gene: 2. CDR3 sequence (DNA): TGCGCCAGCAGCCAAGGGACTAGCGGGCTCGAGCAGTACTTC. This sequence encodes CASSQGTSGLEQYF.

This clonotype was counted a single time. Sequence at one end of the junction differs from germline and may be a read error. The chain combines TRBV12-3 or TRBV12-4 with TRBJ2-3; D is unclear. The CDR3 has 14 residues. The CDR3, as DNA: TGTGCCAGCAGGGGGATGTGGGCCAAAGATACGCAGTACTTT. Its translation: CASRGMWAKDTQYF.

The chain employs TRBV10-3 and TRBJ2-5, with 8 nucleotides matching TRBD1. The CDR3 is made up of 15 amino acids. V lost 7 bases and J lost 5; bases outside the gene matches: 12. CDR1 and CDR2 from the germline V gene are ENHRY and SYGVKD. This CDR3 reads CAITAGQGAGETQYF. CDR3 in DNA: TGTGCCATCACCGCCGGGCAGGGGGCAGGGGAGACCCAGTACTTC.

On this clonotype: At one boundary the junction diverges from the germline segment, which might be a read error. The J gene is TRBJ2-3, the V gene TRBV11-1; perhaps D is TRBD1 or TRBD2 (5 bases each). CDR1 is SGHAT and CDR2 is FQDESV in the germline V gene (reference sequence). The CDR3 totals 17 residues. The CDR3 DNA follows: TGTGCCAGCAGCTCCGGACTGGGGCGGTGCGCCACAAATACGCAGTATTTC. Its translation is CASSSGLGRCATNTQYF.

This clonotype was recorded a few times. The rearrangement links TRBV6-1 to TRBJ2-5; D possibly corresponds to TRBD2 (6 bases). V was cut by 11 bases and J by 3 bases, with 19 bases left in between. CDR1 MNHNS and CDR2 SASEGT come from the germline V gene. CDR3 length: 14 amino acids. CDR3 DNA sequence: TGTGCCCCAGCAGGCGCGGGGCAGAAAGAGACCCAGTACTTC. This encodes CAPAGAGQKETQYF.

This clonotype was seen only a few times. The chain carries TRBV6-4 and TRBJ2-5, with a tentative D call TRBD1 (6 bases). V was cut by 6 bases and J by 7 bases, with 15 bases left in between. Per germline, CDR1 MRHNA and CDR2 SNTAGT. The CDR3 runs to 13 residues. The CDR3, as DNA: TGTGCCAGCAGCTTCGACAGGAGAGGGACCCAGTACTTC. Its protein is CASSFDRRGTQYF.

This clonotype was counted between two and nine times. The J gene is TRBJ2-1, the V gene TRBV7-3, with D possibly being TRBD2 (6 bases). TRBJ2-7 explains the end of the DNA better; the J call may be wrong. The CDR3 contains 15 residues. Germline V gene lookup returns CDR1 SGHTA and CDR2 FQGTGA. The CDR3 reads CASSLAGSRYNEQYF. CDR3 sequence (DNA): TGTGCCAGCAGCTTAGCGGGATCGCGCTACAATGAGCAGTACTTC.

The CDR3 loop reads CASSQQAGEAAQYF. CDR3 DNA: TGTGCCAGCAGCCAACAGGCAGGGGAGGCGGCGCAGTACTTC. The chain is built from TRBV7-7 and TRBJ2-7, with D tentatively TRBD1 or TRBD2 (6 bases each). V was clipped by 5 bases and J by 9 bases, with 20 bases between them. The CDR3 is made up of 14 amino acids. Looked up from germline, CDR1 is SSHAT and CDR2 is FNYEAQ (reference sequence).

This clonotype was counted a few times. V usage is TRBV25-1 and J usage is TRBJ2-3; the D gene is possibly TRBD1 (6 bases). The CDR3 spans 14 residues. V dropped 3 bases and J dropped 6 bases, with 13 bases sitting between them. Germline V gene data show CDR1 as MGHDK and CDR2 as SYGVNS. The CDR3 DNA is TGTGCCAGCAGTGACCCCACAGGGTCGGATACGCAGTATTTT. This encodes CASSDPTGSDTQYF.

In its sample, this clonotype was seen a few times. This chain links TRBV7-2 with TRBJ2-2; D unresolved. V lost 4 bases to trimming and J lost 2 bases, with 17 bases between them. The CDR3 spans 17 residues. The germline CDR1 and CDR2 sequences are SGHTA and FQGNSA. CDR3 sequence (DNA): TGTGCCAGCAGCTCGCTCCATCTTAACTCAAACACCGGGGAGCTGTTTTTT. The encoded protein is CASSSLHLNSNTGELFF. The full variable domain, completed using reference TRBV7-2 and TRBJ2-2, is GAGVSQSPSNKVTEKGKDVELRCDPISGHTALYWYRQSLGQGLEFLIYFQGNSAPDKSGLPSDRFSAERTGGSVSTLTIQRTQQEDSAVYLCASSSLHLNSNTGELFFGEGSRLTVL.

This clonotype was detected many times. The J gene is TRBJ2-7, the V gene TRBV4-1; 8 bases match TRBD1. The CDR3 sequence is 15 residues long. Germline loops: CDR1 MGHRA, CDR2 YSYEKL. V lost 0 bases to trimming and J lost 3 bases; unmatched junction nucleotides: 4. CDR3 in DNA: TGCGCCAGCAGCCAAGATGTGACAGGGGTCTACGAGCAGTACTTC. Translating gives CASSQDVTGVYEQYF.

The V and J genes are TRBV7-3 and TRBJ2-1, with D maybe TRBD2 (5 bases). The V end was cut by 5 bases, the J end by 9 bases, with 20 bases between. The CDR3 is 15 amino acids. Germline V lookup: CDR1 SGHTA, CDR2 FQGTGA. The CDR3 nucleotides read TGTGCCAGCAGCCCCTCTATTGGAGGAACGACTGAGCAGTTCTTC. This codes for CASSPSIGGTTEQFF.

This clonotype was detected ten times or more. The CDR3 loop is CASSHQETQYF. The CDR3 DNA reads as TGTGCCAGCAGCCATCAAGAGACCCAGTACTTC. J is TRBJ2-5 and V is TRBV7-6; no firm D call. The CDR3 is 11 amino acids. V lost 5 bases and J lost 2, with 3 bases in between. Germline CDR1 reads SGHVS; CDR2 reads FNYEAQ.

The V and J genes are TRBV7-2 and TRBJ2-1, with D possibly being TRBD1 (6 bases). The J call may not be correct, given that the DNA end is closer to TRBJ2-7. The CDR3 totals 13 residues. CDR1 SGHTA and CDR2 FQGNSA come from the germline V gene. The CDR3 region has the DNA TGTGCCAGCAGATCGCAACAGGGTTCCGAGCAGTACTTC. Translation: CASRSQQGSEQYF.

The chain links TRBV7-3 to TRBJ2-2; a possible D gene is TRBD2 (5 bases). V was pared by 5 bases and J by 16 bases, with 23 bases between. Germline loops: CDR1 SGHTA, CDR2 FQGTGA. This CDR3 has 14 residues. The CDR3 sequence is CASSPQGGTGKQFF. The CDR3 DNA reads TGTGCCAGCAGCCCACAAGGAGGCACCGGGAAGCAGTTTTTT.

This clonotype is judged medium-sized (0.01 to 0.1%). J is TRBJ2-1 and V is TRBV27, with 7 bases matching TRBD2. The CDR3 consists of 16 residues. The trim removed 1 base at V and 0 bases at J, leaving 3 bases unmatched. From germline, CDR1 is MNHEY and CDR2 SMNVEV (reference sequence). The CDR3 is CASSLFAGVSYNEQFF. Written as DNA, the CDR3 is TGTGCCAGCAGTTTATTCGCGGGAGTCTCCTACAATGAGCAGTTCTTC.

J is TRBJ2-7 and V is TRBV7-2; D may be TRBD2 (5 bases). V lost 1 base and J lost 5, with 12 bases in between. The CDR3 has 14 amino acids. Germline V gene lookup returns CDR1 SGHTA and CDR2 FQGNSA. The CDR3 reads CASSLEVAINEQYF. CDR3 DNA sequence: TGTGCCAGCAGCTTAGAAGTAGCGATCAACGAGCAGTACTTC.

This clonotype was counted a few times. DNA for the CDR3: TGTGCCAGCAGCGGGGTGGGGCGCACCGGGGAGCTGTTTTTT. Translation gives CASSGVGRTGELFF. The chain joins TRBV5-6 to TRBJ2-2, with D maybe TRBD1 (5 bases). V was pared by 4 bases and J by 4 bases, with 11 bases between. Germline V gives CDR1 SGHDT, CDR2 YYEEEE. The CDR3 spans 14 residues.

There are a few counts of this clonotype. The genes are TRBV7-2 and TRBJ2-5; D ambiguous. Trimming took 4 bases from V and 3 from J, leaving 9 bases between them. CDR3 length: 13 amino acids. The germline gives CDR1 SGHTA, CDR2 FQGNSA. The CDR3 nucleotides read TGTGCCAGCAGCTCGAGCTGGGAAGAGACCCAGTACTTC. Translated: CASSSSWEETQYF.